This record looks at one T cell receptor beta chain sequence and its context. Its matching antigen is unknown. Sequencing used immunoSEQ multiplex PCR; TCRdb keeps in-frame clones, though not all of them. Here the sample spans tens of thousands of clones, 77% being singletons. Germline CDR1 and CDR2: SEHNR and FQNEAQ (reference sequence). This CDR3 is 13 amino acids long. V lost 0 bases, J lost 2 bases, and 4 bases lay in between. The data derive from a study of radiotherapy plus CTLA-4 blockade in lung cancer. Whole-study context: Disease control was present in roughly a third of patients, and objective responses in approximately 19%. Study outcomes and limitations: Tumor-derived TCR clones expanded in blood after radiotherapy plus ipilimumab. Best predicting response, reportedly, were early blood T cell clone dynamics, with interferon-beta.

The TCR originated in a human donor with non-small cell lung cancer whose response to radiotherapy plus ipilimumab could not be evaluated. J is TRBJ1-2 and V is TRBV7-9; D unresolved. This sample comprised peripheral blood, obtained from a patient treated with radiotherapy plus ipilimumab. CDR3 sequence reads: CASSLAQNYGYTF. The CDR3 coding sequence is TGTGCCAGCAGCTTAGCCCAGAACTATGGCTACACCTTC.